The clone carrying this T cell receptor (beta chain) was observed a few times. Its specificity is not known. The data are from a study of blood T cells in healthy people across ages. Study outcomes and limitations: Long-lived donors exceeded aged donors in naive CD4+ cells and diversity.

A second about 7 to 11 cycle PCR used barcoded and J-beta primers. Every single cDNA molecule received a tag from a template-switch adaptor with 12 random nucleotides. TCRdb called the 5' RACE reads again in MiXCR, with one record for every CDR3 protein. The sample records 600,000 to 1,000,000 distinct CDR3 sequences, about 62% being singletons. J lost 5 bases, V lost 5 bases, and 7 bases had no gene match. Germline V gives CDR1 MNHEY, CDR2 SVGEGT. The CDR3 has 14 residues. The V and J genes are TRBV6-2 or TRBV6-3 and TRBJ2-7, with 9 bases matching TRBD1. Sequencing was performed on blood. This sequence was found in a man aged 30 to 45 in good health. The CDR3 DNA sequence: TGTGCCAGCAGTAAACAGGGGGCGCGTAACGAGCAGTACTTC. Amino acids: CASSKQGARNEQYF.